These 30 T cell receptor beta chains share one sample of origin, sequenced in a study of T cells after yellow fever vaccination (dated by TCRdb to about 2019). Library method: 5' RACE. Sequencing was performed on an Illumina HiSeq 2500. TCRdb ran its own pipeline on the public reads, namely fastp trimming at Q25 and MiXCR clone calling, and kept in-frame beta chains. Every CDR3 protein is listed once, alongside the most common genes and DNA of its rows. Within this sample are 450,000 to 650,000 distinct CDR3 sequences, with less than 25% of them counted one time only. The ten largest account for about 16% of the sample. What the treatment or condition label conveys for this sample: live attenuated yellow fever vaccine strain. The starting material was PBMCs, obtained more than 20 days after the first yellow fever vaccination. The source is a young man who received the YFV17D yellow fever vaccine.

The rearrangement joins TRBV29-1 to TRBJ2-1; D may be TRBD2 (6 bases). Germline CDR1 and CDR2: SQVTM and ANQGSEA. The V and J ends lost 7 bases and 6 bases respectively, with 10 bases between them. The CDR3 totals 11 residues. The CDR3: CSGGGFNEQFF. CDR3 nucleotide sequence: TGCAGCGGTGGGGGGTTCAATGAGCAGTTCTTC.

The chain carries TRBV15 and TRBJ2-1, with unresolved D. This CDR3 has 16 amino acids. Trimming removed 0 bases at V and 0 bases at J, with 9 bases between. Germline-derived CDR1 and CDR2 are LNHNV and YYDKDF (reference sequence). DNA of the CDR3: TGTGCCACCAGCAGAGAGCCTATGAGCTCCTACAATGAGCAGTTCTTC. This sequence encodes CATSREPMSSYNEQFF.

The chain is built from TRBV6-2 or TRBV6-3 and TRBJ2-5; D is perhaps TRBD2 (6 bases). Trimming left V 0 bases short and J 5 bases short, with 13 bases between. The CDR3 is 15 residues long. From germline, CDR1 is MNHEY and CDR2 SVGEGT. The CDR3 nucleotides read TGTGCCAGCAGTTACTCGATAGCGGACGCGGAGACCCAGTACTTC. Translating gives CASSYSIADAETQYF.

The chain combines TRBV6-5 with TRBJ2-3; D perhaps matches TRBD1 (6 bases). Trimming took off 2 bases at V and 4 bases at J, with 7 bases between the two ends. CDR3 length equals 13 residues. Germline V gene sequence: CDR1 MNHEY, CDR2 SVGAGI. The CDR3 protein is CASSYGGSDTQYF. CDR3 coding DNA: TGTGCCAGCAGTTACGGGGGCTCAGATACGCAGTATTTT.

In its sample, this clonotype was seen a few times. The rearrangement joins TRBV7-8 to TRBJ2-3; 7 bases are shared with TRBD2. V shed 1 base, J shed 0 bases, and the junction held 13 bases outside the gene matches. Germline CDR1 reads SGHVS; CDR2 reads FQNEAQ. The length of the CDR3 is 19 residues. The DNA for the CDR3 is TGTGCCAGCAGCTTAGAGTTTTTTAGGACTAGTGGTAGCACAGATACGCAGTATTTT. Protein product: CASSLEFFRTSGSTDTQYF.

The V call is TRBV23-1, the J call TRBJ2-7; D remains unclear. TRBV23-1 qualifies as an ORF whose function is uncertain. Trimming shortened V by 0 bases and J by 6 bases, and 9 bases separated the two germline ends. This CDR3 contains 13 residues. The CDR3 is CASSQSQVSEQYF. DNA of the CDR3: TGCGCCAGCAGTCAATCCCAGGTTAGCGAGCAGTACTTC.

This clonotype has just a few counts. The chain carries TRBV6-5 and TRBJ1-1, with no clear D. The CDR3 extends over 13 amino acids. Germline assignment: CDR1 MNHEY and CDR2 SVGAGI. V shed 0 bases and J shed 5 bases, with 7 bases lying between them. The CDR3 is CASSYSPSTEAFF. The CDR3, as DNA: TGTGCCAGCAGTTACTCACCGTCGACTGAAGCTTTCTTT.

The chain links TRBV5-1 to TRBJ2-1, with TRBD2 identical over 7 bases. CDR1 is SGHRS, CDR2 YFSETQ, per germline. CDR3 length: 15 residues. V lost 0 bases, J lost 5 bases, and 5 bases stayed unmatched. The CDR3 DNA is TGCGCCAGCAGCTTGGTGGCGGGGGTTAACAATGAGCAGTTCTTC. Encoded protein: CASSLVAGVNNEQFF.

The genes are TRBV12-3 or TRBV12-4 and TRBJ2-7; 7 bases map to TRBD1. V lost 3 bases to trimming and J lost 5 bases; unmatched junction nucleotides: 16. The CDR3 runs to 17 residues. DNA for the CDR3: TGTGCCAGCAGTTTGGGAAGGGTGAGGGACAGCGGACACGAGCAGTACTTC. It is translated as CASSLGRVRDSGHEQYF.

This clonotype was counted between two and nine times. The CDR3 region is CSARLGGRVNTEAFF. CDR3 bases: TGCAGTGCTAGACTTGGGGGTCGGGTGAACACTGAAGCTTTCTTT. V and J are TRBV20-1 and TRBJ1-1, with a weak D call TRBD1 (5 bases). V shed 2 bases and J shed 0 bases, with 13 bases lying between them. The germline gives CDR1 DFQATT, CDR2 SNEGSKA (reference sequence). CDR3 length equals 15 residues.

The sample holds many counts of this clonotype. V is TRBV10-3 and J is TRBJ1-5; 8 bases agree with TRBD1. V gave up 2 bases and J gave up 1 base; unmatched junction bases: 1. This CDR3 comprises 15 residues. From germline, CDR1 is ENHRY and CDR2 SYGVKD. The CDR3 spells CAISERQGSNQPQHF. The CDR3 bases are TGTGCCATCAGTGAGCGACAGGGGAGCAATCAGCCCCAGCATTTT.

The rearrangement links TRBV5-1 to TRBJ1-6; D unclear. The germline gives CDR1 SGHRS, CDR2 YFSETQ. Deletions cut 5 bases from V and 7 bases from J, with 10 bases between. CDR3 length equals 13 residues. CDR3 DNA sequence: TGCGCCAGCAGTCAAAAGCGGAATTCACCCCTCCACTTT. Translation: CASSQKRNSPLHF.

V and J are TRBV23-1 and TRBJ1-5, with D possibly being TRBD1 (6 bases). TRBV23-1 is an ORF, with its function uncertain. Trimming cost V 4 bases and J 7 bases, with 23 bases left between them. The CDR3 extends over 17 amino acids. CDR3 nucleotide sequence: TGCGCCAGCAGTCCGAGAGAGGTTTGGGGGGGCCGGCAGCCCCAGCATTTT. This translates into CASSPREVWGGRQPQHF.

This clonotype was observed a few times. The V call is TRBV20-1, the J call TRBJ2-3; 11 nucleotides agree with TRBD2. Germline V gene lookup returns CDR1 DFQATT and CDR2 SNEGSKA (reference sequence). Trimming removed 5 bases from V and 2 bases from J; junction bases left unmatched: 3. This CDR3 has 14 amino acids. This CDR3 reads CSAVAGGATDTQYF. Here the CDR3 DNA reads TGCAGTGCTGTAGCGGGGGGGGCCACAGATACGCAGTATTTT.

The rearrangement links TRBV19 to TRBJ1-1; D is unclear. The CDR3 length is 12 residues. Trimming took off 1 base at V and 8 bases at J, with 8 bases between the two ends. Germline lookup yields CDR1 LNHDA and CDR2 SQIVND (reference sequence). The CDR3 reads CASSIVPSEAFF. The CDR3 nucleotides read TGTGCCAGTAGTATAGTTCCCTCGGAAGCTTTCTTT.

The chain couples TRBV6-5 to TRBJ1-1, with D perhaps TRBD1 (6 bases). V was shortened by 0 bases and J by 11 bases, with 13 bases between the two germline ends. CDR1 and CDR2 (germline): MNHEY, SVGAGI. CDR3 length equals 13 residues. CDR3 coding DNA: TGTGCCAGCAGTTACTCGGAGGGGGGTGAGGCTTTCTTT. The encoded protein is CASSYSEGGEAFF.

The gene calls are TRBV11-1 and TRBJ1-5, with TRBD1 identical over 8 bases. V dropped 2 bases and J dropped 4; count of bases not matched to a gene: 13. Germline-derived CDR1 and CDR2 are SGHAT and FQDESV (reference sequence). The CDR3 runs to 18 residues. Written as DNA, the CDR3 is TGTGCCAGCAGCTTATACGGTGGACCGGACAGGGCGAATCAGCCCCAGCATTTT. Protein product: CASSLYGGPDRANQPQHF.

This clonotype appeared many times. The chain is built from TRBV29-1 and TRBJ1-1; 7 bases align to TRBD1. With 7 bases clipped from V and 3 bases from J, the junction kept 11 bases outside the gene matches. This CDR3 has 14 amino acids. Germline V gene data show CDR1 as SQVTM and CDR2 as ANQGSEA. The CDR3 nucleotides are TGCAGCGCTCGTAGGGGGCTAGCGTACACTGAAGCTTTCTTT. It translates to CSARRGLAYTEAFF.

V is TRBV15 and J is TRBJ1-4, with 9 bases identical to TRBD1. The CDR3 length is 15 residues. The V segment lost 1 base and the J segment 8 bases; nucleotides outside the gene matches: 5. Germline assignment: CDR1 LNHNV and CDR2 YYDKDF (reference sequence). The CDR3 DNA sequence: TGTGCCACCAGCAGAGTTGACAGGGGGTTCGAAAAACTGTTTTTT. Amino acids: CATSRVDRGFEKLFF.

This clonotype was detected many times. The chain links TRBV7-6 to TRBJ2-5, with TRBD2 identical over 9 bases. With V trimmed by 4 bases and J by 7 bases, 10 bases remained unmatched. This CDR3 contains 15 residues. Germline V gene sequence: CDR1 SGHVS, CDR2 FNYEAQ. This chain's CDR3 is CASSSTLLSGGTQYF. In nucleotides, the CDR3 is TGTGCCAGCAGCTCAACACTCCTTAGCGGGGGGACCCAGTACTTC.

The chain carries TRBV20-1 and TRBJ2-5; TRBD2 aligns across 8 bases. In germline, CDR1 is DFQATT, CDR2 SNEGSKA (reference sequence). Losses at the gene ends were 0 bases for V and 2 bases for J; bases not matched to a gene: 11. This CDR3 region has 17 residues. The CDR3 DNA reads TGCAGTGCTAGAGATCATCGGCGGGGGGCTATTCAAGAGACCCAGTACTTC. Translation gives CSARDHRRGAIQETQYF.

This clonotype was counted only a few times. The chain employs TRBV12-3 or TRBV12-4 and TRBJ2-1; unclear D gene. The CDR3 has 13 residues. The V end lost 4 bases, the J end lost 4 bases, and 8 bases lay between the germline ends. The CDR3 here is CASSSLGYNEQFF. In DNA form, the CDR3 reads TGTGCCAGCAGTTCCCTAGGTTACAATGAGCAGTTCTTC.

The rearrangement uses TRBV7-6 and TRBJ1-4, with TRBD1 as a possible D gene (6 bases). Germline V gives CDR1 SGHVS, CDR2 FNYEAQ. This CDR3 contains 14 residues. Trimming cost V 2 bases and J 8 bases, with 12 bases left between them. CDR3 nucleotides: TGTGCCAGCAGCTTACAGGCAGGGGTGGAAAAACTGTTTTTT. This sequence encodes CASSLQAGVEKLFF. The full variable domain, completed using reference TRBV7-6 and TRBJ1-4, is GAGVSQSPRYKVTKRGQDVALRCDPISGHVSLYWYRQALGQGPEFLTYFNYEAQQDKSGLPNDRFSAERPEGSISTLTIQRTEQRDSAMYRCASSLQAGVEKLFFGSGTQLSVL.

The table lists this clonotype with a few counts. This sequence joins TRBV29-1 and TRBJ1-1; D remains unclear. V lost 4 bases, J lost 4 bases, and 13 bases lay in between. CDR1 and CDR2 from the germline V gene are SQVTM and ANQGSEA. This CDR3 spans 13 amino acids. The CDR3 here is CSVVGSGLTEAFF. The CDR3 DNA follows: TGCAGCGTTGTAGGCTCTGGTCTCACTGAAGCTTTCTTT. Combining the CDR3 with reference TRBV29-1 and TRBJ1-1 gives the whole variable domain SAVISQKPSRDICQRGTSLTIQCQVDSQVTMMFWYRQQPGQSLTLIATANQGSEATYESGFVIDKFPISRPNLTFSTLTVSNMSPEDSSIYLCSVVGSGLTEAFFGQGTRLTVV.

The rearrangement links TRBV11-2 to TRBJ1-1; 9 bases line up with TRBD1. The CDR3 totals 13 residues. V trimming: 5 bases; J trimming: 11 bases; junction bases outside the gene matches: 9. CDR1 is SGHAT and CDR2 is FQNNGV in the germline V gene. The CDR3 coding sequence is TGTGCCAGCAGCCCCGGACAGGGGAGGATGGCTTTCTTT. This encodes CASSPGQGRMAFF.

This clonotype was seen only a few times. V is TRBV5-1 and J is TRBJ1-2; 7 bases line up with TRBD1. With V trimmed by 3 bases and J by 3 bases, 8 bases remained unmatched. Germline V lookup: CDR1 SGHRS, CDR2 YFSETQ. This CDR3 spans 15 amino acids. CDR3 DNA: TGCGCCAGCAGCTCCGGACAGGTTGGCCACTATGGCTACACCTTC. This translates into CASSSGQVGHYGYTF.

The rearrangement links TRBV7-9 to TRBJ2-3; 9 bases map to TRBD1. The junction had 5 bases not matched to a gene; V was cut back by 4 bases and J by 3 bases. The CDR3 is 15 amino acids. Germline V CDR1 and CDR2: SEHNR, FQNEAQ (reference sequence). The CDR3 DNA follows: TGTGCCAGCAGCTACGGACAGGGGATAACAGATACGCAGTATTTT. Encoded protein: CASSYGQGITDTQYF.

This clonotype was seen a handful of times. This chain joins TRBV7-3 and TRBJ2-5, with D uncertain. This CDR3 region has 15 residues. V dropped 1 base and J dropped 2 bases, with 11 bases sitting between them. CDR1 is SGHTA, CDR2 FQGTGA, per germline. CDR3 region: CASSLNDANQETQYF. CDR3 in DNA: TGTGCCAGCAGCTTAAACGACGCCAATCAAGAGACCCAGTACTTC.

The chain joins TRBV9 to TRBJ2-7, with D possibly called TRBD1 or TRBD2 (7 bases each). The CDR3 totals 18 residues. Germline CDR1 SGDLS, CDR2 YYNGEE. V was clipped by 0 bases and J by 6 bases, with 25 bases between them. CDR3 loop: CASSVGPGGEGAMSEQYF. For the CDR3, the DNA is TGTGCCAGCAGCGTAGGCCCAGGAGGGGAGGGGGCGATGAGCGAGCAGTACTTC. Full variable domain (missing parts from reference TRBV9 and TRBJ2-7): DSGVTQTPKHLITATGQRVTLRCSPRSGDLSVYWYQQSLDQGLQFLIQYYNGEERAKGNILERFSAQQFPDLHSELNLSSLELGDSALYFCASSVGPGGEGAMSEQYFGPGTRLTVT.

This clonotype was counted only a few times. The chain recombines TRBV30 with TRBJ2-7; D gene uncertain. Trimming removed 2 bases from V and 1 base from J, with 21 bases in between. This CDR3 is 17 amino acids long. Germline V gene lookup returns CDR1 GTSNPN and CDR2 SVGIG (reference sequence). CDR3 bases: TGTGCCTGGAGTCATGGGGTTTGGGGTCCAGATTCCTACGAGCAGTACGTC. Protein: CAWSHGVWGPDSYEQYV.